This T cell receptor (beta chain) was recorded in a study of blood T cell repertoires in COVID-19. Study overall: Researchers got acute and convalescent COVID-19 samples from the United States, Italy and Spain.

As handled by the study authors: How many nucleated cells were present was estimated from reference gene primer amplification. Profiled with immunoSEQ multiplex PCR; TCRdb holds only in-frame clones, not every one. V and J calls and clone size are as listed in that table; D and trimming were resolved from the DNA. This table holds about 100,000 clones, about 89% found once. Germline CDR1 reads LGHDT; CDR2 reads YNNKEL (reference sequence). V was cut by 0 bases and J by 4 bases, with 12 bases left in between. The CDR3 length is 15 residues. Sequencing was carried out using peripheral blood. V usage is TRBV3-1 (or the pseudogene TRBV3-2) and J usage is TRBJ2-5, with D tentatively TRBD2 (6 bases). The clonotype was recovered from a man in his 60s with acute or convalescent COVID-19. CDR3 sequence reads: CASSQDFGSSETQYF. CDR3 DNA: TGTGCCAGCAGCCAAGATTTCGGGAGTTCAGAGACCCAGTACTTC.